Included here is one TCR beta chain sequence, with context. Antigen: not known. The germline gives CDR1 SGHRS, CDR2 YFSETQ. The CDR3 has 16 amino acids. The junction had 4 bases not matched to a gene; V was cut back by 4 bases and J by 0 bases. Profiling relied on immunoSEQ multiplex PCR, and the TCRdb table lists in-frame clones only, not all of them. The table has 85,000 to 110,000 clones, around 91% seen once. This sample stems from a study of T cell responses to AZD1222 COVID-19 vaccine. Points from the study as a whole: Without day 14 samples, only post-peak T cell repertoires were studied.

This sample comprised peripheral blood, obtained on day 0 of AZD1222 vaccination. This sequence joins TRBV5-1 and TRBJ2-1; the match to TRBD2 covers 10 bases. This clonotype originated in an adult in good health. CDR3 in DNA: TGCGCCAGCAGCCGGACTAGCGGCAGCTCCTACAATGAGCAGTTCTTC. Amino acids: CASSRTSGSSYNEQFF.